One sample yielded the 3 T cell receptor beta chains listed below, sequenced in a study of regulatory T cells in long-lasting Graves disease. The time point: newly diagnosed GD, antithyroid drugs for less than 3 months. PBMC RNA was the source of the TCR library. According to the study, TCR beta libraries were built with iRepertoire HTBI primers and CDR3-region Arm-PCR. TCRdb itself ran the multiplex PCR reads through MiXCR, one entry per CDR3 protein. This sample has roughly 420,000 distinct CDR3 sequences; roughly 15% occur once, and the top ten carry about a sixth. The data also belong to a second study, concerning T cells in Graves' hyperthyroidism and ophthalmopathy.

Sequenced material: peripheral blood mononuclear cells (PBMCs), taken at new diagnosis, from a patient treated with antithyroid drugs. Source of these receptors: a woman in her fifties or sixties with Graves disease.

This clonotype was counted many times. CDR3 coding DNA: TGTGCCAGCAAGTTAAGCACAGATACGCAGTATTTT. Amino acids: CASKLSTDTQYF. This chain connects TRBV6-1 to TRBJ2-3; D not resolved. CDR1 and CDR2 (germline): MNHNS, SASEGT. CDR3 length: 12 amino acids. Trimming shortened V by 7 bases and J by 0 bases, and 5 bases separated the two germline ends.

This clonotype was counted ten times or more. The V gene is TRBV3-1, the J gene TRBJ2-5; no clear D gene. CDR1 LGHDT and CDR2 YNNKEL come from the germline V gene (reference sequence). Deletions cut 3 bases from V and 4 bases from J, with 6 bases between. CDR3 length: 12 residues. CDR3 sequence: CASSQIRETQYF. In DNA, the CDR3 is TGTGCCAGCAGCCAGATTAGAGAGACCCAGTACTTC.

This clonotype was seen many times. The chain employs TRBV27 and TRBJ1-6; 10 bases align to TRBD1. Germline-derived CDR1 and CDR2 are MNHEY and SMNVEV (reference sequence). J gave up 9 bases and V 5 bases, and 10 bases lay outside the gene matches. This CDR3 has 16 residues. CDR3: CASSVTTGGAGSPLHF. Written as DNA, the CDR3 is TGTGCCAGCAGTGTTACGACAGGGGGCGCGGGTTCACCCCTCCACTTT.